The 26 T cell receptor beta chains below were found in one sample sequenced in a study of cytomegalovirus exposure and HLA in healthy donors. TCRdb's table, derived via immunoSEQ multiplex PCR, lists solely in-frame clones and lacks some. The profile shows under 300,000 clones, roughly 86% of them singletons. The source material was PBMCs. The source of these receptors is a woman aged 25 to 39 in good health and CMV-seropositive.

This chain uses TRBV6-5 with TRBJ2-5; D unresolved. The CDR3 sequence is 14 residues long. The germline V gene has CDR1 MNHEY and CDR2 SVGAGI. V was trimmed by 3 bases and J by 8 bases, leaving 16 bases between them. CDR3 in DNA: TGTGCCAGCAGTTATACGGTAGAATTCCCTACCCAGTACTTC. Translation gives CASSYTVEFPTQYF.

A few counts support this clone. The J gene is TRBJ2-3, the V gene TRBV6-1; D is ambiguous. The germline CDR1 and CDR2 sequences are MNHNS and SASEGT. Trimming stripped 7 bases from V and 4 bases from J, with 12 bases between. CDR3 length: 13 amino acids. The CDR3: CASTRSPADTQYF. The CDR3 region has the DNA TGTGCCAGCACCCGTAGCCCGGCAGATACGCAGTATTTT.

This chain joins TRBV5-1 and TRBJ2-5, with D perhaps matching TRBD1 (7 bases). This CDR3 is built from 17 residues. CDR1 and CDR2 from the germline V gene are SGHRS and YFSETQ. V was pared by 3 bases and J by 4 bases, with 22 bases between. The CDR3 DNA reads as TGCGCCAGCAGCTCCTCCCGCGGGACAGAGTATAGAGAGACCCAGTACTTC. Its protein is CASSSSRGTEYRETQYF.

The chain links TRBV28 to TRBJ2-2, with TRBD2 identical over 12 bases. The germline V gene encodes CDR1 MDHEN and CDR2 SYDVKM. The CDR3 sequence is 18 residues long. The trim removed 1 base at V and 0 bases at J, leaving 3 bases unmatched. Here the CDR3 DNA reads TGTGCCAGCAGTTTATCAGGACTAGCGGGATCGAACACCGGGGAGCTGTTTTTT. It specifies CASSLSGLAGSNTGELFF.

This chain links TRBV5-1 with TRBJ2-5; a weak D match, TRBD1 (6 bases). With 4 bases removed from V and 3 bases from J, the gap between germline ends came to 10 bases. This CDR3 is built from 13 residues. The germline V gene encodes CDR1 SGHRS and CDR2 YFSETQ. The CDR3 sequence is CASSDNREETQYF. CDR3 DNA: TGCGCCAGCAGCGACAACAGGGAAGAGACCCAGTACTTC.

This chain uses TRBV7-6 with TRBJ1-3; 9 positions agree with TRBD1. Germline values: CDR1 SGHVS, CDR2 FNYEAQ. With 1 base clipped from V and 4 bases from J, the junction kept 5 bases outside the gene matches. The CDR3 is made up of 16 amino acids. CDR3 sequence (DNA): TGTGCCAGCAGCTTAGTCACAACAGGGGGCGGAAACACCATATATTTT. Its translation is CASSLVTTGGGNTIYF.

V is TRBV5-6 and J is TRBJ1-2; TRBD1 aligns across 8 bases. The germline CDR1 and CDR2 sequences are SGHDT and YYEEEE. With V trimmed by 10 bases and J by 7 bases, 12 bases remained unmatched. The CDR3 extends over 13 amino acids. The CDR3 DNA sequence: TGTGCCTGCGGGGGCCAGGGGGCATCTGGCTACACCTTC. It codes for CACGGQGASGYTF.

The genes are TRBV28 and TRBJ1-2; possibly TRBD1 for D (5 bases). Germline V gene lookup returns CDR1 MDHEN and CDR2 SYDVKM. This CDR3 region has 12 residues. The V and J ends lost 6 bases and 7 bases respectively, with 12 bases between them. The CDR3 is CASRGGRGGYTF. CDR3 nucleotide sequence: TGTGCCAGCAGGGGGGGACGGGGTGGCTACACCTTC.

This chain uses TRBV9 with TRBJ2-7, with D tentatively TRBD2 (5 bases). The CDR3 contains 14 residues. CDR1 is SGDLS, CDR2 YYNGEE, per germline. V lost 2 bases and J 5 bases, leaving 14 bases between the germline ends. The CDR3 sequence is CASSVTAGGDEQYF. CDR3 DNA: TGTGCCAGCAGCGTGACGGCCGGAGGTGACGAGCAGTACTTC.

This chain's CDR3 is CASSRTGGGYGYTF. DNA of the CDR3: TGTGCCAGCAGCCGGACAGGGGGCGGCTATGGCTACACCTTC. This chain links TRBV11-2 with TRBJ1-2; 11 bases agree with TRBD1. Per germline, CDR1 SGHAT and CDR2 FQNNGV. The trim removed 5 bases at V and 4 bases at J, leaving 3 bases unmatched. The CDR3 contains 14 residues. The entire variable domain, with the rest obtained from reference TRBV11-2 and TRBJ1-2, is as follows: EAGVAQSPRYKIIEKRQSVAFWCNPISGHATLYWYQQILGQGPKLLIQFQNNGVVDDSQLPKDRFSAERLKGVDSTLKIQPAKLEDSAVYLCASSRTGGGYGYTFGSGTRLTVV.

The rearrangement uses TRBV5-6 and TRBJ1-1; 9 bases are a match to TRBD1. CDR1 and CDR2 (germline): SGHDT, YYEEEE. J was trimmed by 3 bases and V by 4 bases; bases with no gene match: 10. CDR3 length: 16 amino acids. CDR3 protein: CASSGGTGYRDTEAFF. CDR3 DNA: TGTGCCAGCAGCGGTGGGACAGGGTATAGGGACACTGAAGCTTTCTTT.

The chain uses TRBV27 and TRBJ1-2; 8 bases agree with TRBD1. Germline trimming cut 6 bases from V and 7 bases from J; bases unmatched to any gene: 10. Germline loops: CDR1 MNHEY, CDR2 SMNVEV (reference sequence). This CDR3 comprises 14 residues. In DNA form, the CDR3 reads TGTGCCAGCAGAGAAACAGGGGGAGGGCGTGGCTACACCTTC. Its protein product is CASRETGGGRGYTF.

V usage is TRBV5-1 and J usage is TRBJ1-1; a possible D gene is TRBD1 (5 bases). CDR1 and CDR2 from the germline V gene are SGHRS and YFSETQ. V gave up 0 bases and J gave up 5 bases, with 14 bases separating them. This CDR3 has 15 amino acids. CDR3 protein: CASSLDGWQGTEAFF. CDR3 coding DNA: TGCGCCAGCAGCTTGGACGGTTGGCAGGGAACTGAAGCTTTCTTT.

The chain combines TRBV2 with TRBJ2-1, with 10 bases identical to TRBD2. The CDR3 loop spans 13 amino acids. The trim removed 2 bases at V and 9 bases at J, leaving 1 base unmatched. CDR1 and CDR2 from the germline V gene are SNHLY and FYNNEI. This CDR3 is CASSETSGIEQFF. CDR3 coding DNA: TGTGCCAGCAGTGAAACTAGCGGGATTGAGCAGTTCTTC.

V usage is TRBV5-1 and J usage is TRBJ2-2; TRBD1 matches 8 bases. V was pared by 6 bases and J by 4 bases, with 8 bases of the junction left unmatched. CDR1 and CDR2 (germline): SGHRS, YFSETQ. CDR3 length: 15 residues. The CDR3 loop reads CASKEQGDSTGELFF. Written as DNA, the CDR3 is TGCGCCAGCAAGGAACAGGGGGATAGCACCGGGGAGCTGTTTTTT.

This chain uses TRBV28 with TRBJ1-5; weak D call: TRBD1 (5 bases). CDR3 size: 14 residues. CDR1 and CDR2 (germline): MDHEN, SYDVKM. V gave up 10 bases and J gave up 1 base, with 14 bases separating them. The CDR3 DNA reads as TGTGCCACCATACTAAGACAGAGCAATCAGCCCCAGCATTTT. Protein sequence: CATILRQSNQPQHF.

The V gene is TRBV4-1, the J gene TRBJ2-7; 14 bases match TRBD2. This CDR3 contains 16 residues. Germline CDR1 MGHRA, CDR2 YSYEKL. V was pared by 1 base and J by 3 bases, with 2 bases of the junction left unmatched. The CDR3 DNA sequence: TGCGCCAGCAGCCAAGCTGGACTAGCGGGAGGCTACGAGCAGTACTTC. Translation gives CASSQAGLAGGYEQYF.

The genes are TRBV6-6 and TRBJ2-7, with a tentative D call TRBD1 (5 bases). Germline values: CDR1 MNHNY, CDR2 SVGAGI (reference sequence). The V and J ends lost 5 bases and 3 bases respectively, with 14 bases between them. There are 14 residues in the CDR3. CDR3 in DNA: TGTGCCAGCAGTCCCCAGGCAGGGATCTACGAGCAGTACTTC. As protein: CASSPQAGIYEQYF.

The CDR3 coding sequence is TGTGCCAGCAGTGGAAGATGGGGAGTTCGGACTGAAGCTTTCTTT. Protein product: CASSGRWGVRTEAFF. The V call is TRBV6-1, the J call TRBJ1-1, with D unresolved. Trimming removed 4 bases at V and 5 bases at J, with 17 bases between. This CDR3 contains 15 residues. From germline, CDR1 is MNHNS and CDR2 SASEGT.

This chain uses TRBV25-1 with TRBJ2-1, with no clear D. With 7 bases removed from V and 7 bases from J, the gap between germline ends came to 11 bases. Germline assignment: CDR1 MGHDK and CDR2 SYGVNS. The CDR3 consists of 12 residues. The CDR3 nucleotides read TGTGCCAGCATCGCTGAGGTAAATGAGCAGTTCTTC. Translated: CASIAEVNEQFF. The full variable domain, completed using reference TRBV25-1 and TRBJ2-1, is EADIYQTPRYLVIGTGKKITLECSQTMGHDKMYWYQQDPGMELHLIHYSYGVNSTEKGDLSSESTVSRIRTEHFPLTLESARPSHTSQYLCASIAEVNEQFFGPGTRLTVL.

The CDR3 DNA reads TGTGCCAGCAGCTTGGACTTCACAGATACGCAGTATTTT. It codes for CASSLDFTDTQYF. The V gene is TRBV5-4, the J gene TRBJ2-3; unclear D gene. Per the germline V gene, CDR1 is SGHNT and CDR2 is YYREEE (reference sequence). V lost 0 bases to trimming and J lost 2 bases, with 4 bases between them. This CDR3 is built from 13 residues.

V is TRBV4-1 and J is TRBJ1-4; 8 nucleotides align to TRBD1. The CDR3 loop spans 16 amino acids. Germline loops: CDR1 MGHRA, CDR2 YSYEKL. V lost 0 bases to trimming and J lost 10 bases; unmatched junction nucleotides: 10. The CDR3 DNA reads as TGCGCCAGCAGCCAAGAAGCTCTCGGACAGGGAGGAAAACTGTTTTTT. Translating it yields CASSQEALGQGGKLFF.

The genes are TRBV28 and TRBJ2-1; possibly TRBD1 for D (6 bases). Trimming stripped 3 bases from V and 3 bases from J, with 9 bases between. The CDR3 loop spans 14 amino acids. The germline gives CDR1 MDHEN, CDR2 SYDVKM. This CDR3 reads CASSLGADYNEQFF. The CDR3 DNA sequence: TGTGCCAGCAGTTTGGGGGCAGACTACAATGAGCAGTTCTTC.

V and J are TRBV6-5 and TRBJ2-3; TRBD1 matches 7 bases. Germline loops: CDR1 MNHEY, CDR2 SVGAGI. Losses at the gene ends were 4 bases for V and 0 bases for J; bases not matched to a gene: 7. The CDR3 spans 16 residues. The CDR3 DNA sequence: TGTGCCAGCAGTTCAGACAGGGCATCAAGCACAGATACGCAGTATTTT. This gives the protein CASSSDRASSTDTQYF.

CDR3 in DNA: TGTGCCAGCAGCGTAGGCCCACAGGCCCAAGAGACCCAGTACTTC. This sequence encodes CASSVGPQAQETQYF. The chain joins TRBV9 to TRBJ2-5; possibly TRBD1 for D (5 bases). Germline V gives CDR1 SGDLS, CDR2 YYNGEE. V lost 0 bases and J lost 1, with 10 bases in between. The CDR3 extends over 15 amino acids.

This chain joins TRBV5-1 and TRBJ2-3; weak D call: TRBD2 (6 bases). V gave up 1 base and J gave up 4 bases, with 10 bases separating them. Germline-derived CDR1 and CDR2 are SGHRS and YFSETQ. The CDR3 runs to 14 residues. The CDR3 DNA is TGCGCCAGCAGCTTGTTTACGGGGGCAGATACGCAGTATTTT. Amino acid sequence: CASSLFTGADTQYF. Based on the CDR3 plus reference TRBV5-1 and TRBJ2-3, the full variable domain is KAGVTQTPRYLIKTRGQQVTLSCSPISGHRSVSWYQQTPGQGLQFLFEYFSETQRNKGNFPGRFSGRQFSNSRSEMNVSTLELGDSALYLCASSLFTGADTQYFGPGTRLTVL.